This T cell receptor (beta chain) emerged from a study of OX40 agonist ivuxolimab in advanced cancers. Sequenced by immunoSEQ multiplex PCR; TCRdb stores in-frame clones only, minus some. The sample shows under 85,000 clones, about 88% of them seen only once. Germline CDR1 is GTSNPN and CDR2 is SVGIG (reference sequence). V was clipped by 0 bases and J by 2 bases, with 14 bases between them. CDR3 length: 16 amino acids. Sampling of blood occurred at baseline, cycle 4 day 1, and cycle 7 day 1. This rearrangement joins TRBV30 to TRBJ1-5; maybe TRBD1 (5 bases). This receptor was identified in an adult with an advanced solid tumor such as melanoma, head and neck, liver or kidney cancer. Sequencing was performed on CD4+ or CD8+ T cells sorted from blood, taken in a trial of the OX40 agonist ivuxolimab. The CDR3 spells CAWSVQGLGGNQPQHF. DNA of the CDR3: TGTGCCTGGAGTGTACAAGGTCTGGGGGGCAATCAGCCCCAGCATTTT.